The T cell receptor (beta chain) described here comes from a study of cytomegalovirus exposure and HLA in healthy donors. The germline V gene has CDR1 MNHNY and CDR2 SVGAGI (reference sequence). The CDR3 spans 16 residues. Unmatched junction bases numbered 3, after V lost 2 bases and J lost 3 bases. PCR amplification relied on 60 Vbeta primers (plus 13 Jbeta primers). The assay was immunoSEQ multiplex PCR, and TCRdb's table has in-frame clones only and misses some. In the table there are about 150,000 clones, around 75% of which are singletons. As to this clone: Antigen unknown.

Overall study findings and caveats: Earlier results showed most TCR beta V segments being productive about 90% or about 30% of the time.

The sequence came from a male donor in good health and CMV-seronegative. The chain couples TRBV6-6 to TRBJ2-6; 8 bases agree with TRBD2. The specimen sequenced was PBMCs. CDR3 DNA: TGTGCCAGCAGTTACGGCGGGGGGAATGGGGCCAACGTCCTGACTTTC. As protein: CASSYGGGNGANVLTF.